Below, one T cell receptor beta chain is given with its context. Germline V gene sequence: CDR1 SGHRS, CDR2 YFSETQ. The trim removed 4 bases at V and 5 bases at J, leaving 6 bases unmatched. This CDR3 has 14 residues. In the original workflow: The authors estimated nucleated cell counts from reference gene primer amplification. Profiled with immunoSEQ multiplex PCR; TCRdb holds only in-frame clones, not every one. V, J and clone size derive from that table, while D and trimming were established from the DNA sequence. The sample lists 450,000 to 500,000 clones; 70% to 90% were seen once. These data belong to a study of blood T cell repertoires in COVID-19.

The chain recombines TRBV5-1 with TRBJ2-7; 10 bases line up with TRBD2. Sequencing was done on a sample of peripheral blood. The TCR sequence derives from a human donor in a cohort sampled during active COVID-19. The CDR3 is CASSPGTSVHEQYF. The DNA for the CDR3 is TGCGCCAGCAGCCCGGGGACTAGCGTACACGAGCAGTACTTC. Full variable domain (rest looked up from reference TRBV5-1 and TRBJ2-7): KAGVTQTPRYLIKTRGQQVTLSCSPISGHRSVSWYQQTPGQGLQFLFEYFSETQRNKGNFPGRFSGRQFSNSRSEMNVSTLELGDSALYLCASSPGTSVHEQYFGPGTRLTVT.